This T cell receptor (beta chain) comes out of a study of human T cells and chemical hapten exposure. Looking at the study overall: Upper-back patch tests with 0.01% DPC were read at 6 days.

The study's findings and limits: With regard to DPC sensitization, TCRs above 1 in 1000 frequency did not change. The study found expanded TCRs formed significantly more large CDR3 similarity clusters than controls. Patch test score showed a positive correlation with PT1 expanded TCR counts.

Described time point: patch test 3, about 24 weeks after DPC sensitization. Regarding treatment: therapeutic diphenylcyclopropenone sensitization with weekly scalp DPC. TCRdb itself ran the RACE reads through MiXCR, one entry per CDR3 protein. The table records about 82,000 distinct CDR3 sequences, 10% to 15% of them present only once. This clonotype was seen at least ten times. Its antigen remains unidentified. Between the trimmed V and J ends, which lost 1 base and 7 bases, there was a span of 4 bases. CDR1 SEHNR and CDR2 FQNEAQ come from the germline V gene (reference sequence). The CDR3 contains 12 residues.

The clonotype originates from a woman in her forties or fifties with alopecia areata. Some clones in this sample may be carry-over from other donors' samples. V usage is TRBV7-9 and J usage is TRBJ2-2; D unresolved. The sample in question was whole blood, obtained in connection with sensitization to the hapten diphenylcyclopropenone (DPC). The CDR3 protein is CASSLENGELFF. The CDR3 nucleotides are TGTGCCAGCAGCTTAGAAAACGGGGAGCTGTTTTTT.